The 15 T cell receptor beta chains in this list originate from one sample, sequenced in a study of tumor-infiltrating lymphocytes in primary liver carcinoma. A primer matching the constant region was used to make TCR beta cDNA from approximately 520 ng of total RNA. What produced the TCR beta libraries was three nested multiplex PCR rounds using slightly modified ARM-PCR. Each of the first two PCR rounds ran approximately 9 cycles with TRBV1-TRBV30 forward and C-beta reverse primers. TCRdb reanalysed the multiplex PCR reads using MiXCR and keeps one entry per CDR3 protein. The sample comprises tens of thousands of distinct CDR3 sequences, roughly 69% of which are singletons, and more than 25% rests with the top ten. From unsorted bulk tissue weighing about 17-30 mg, DNA and RNA were co-extracted. The material sequenced was tumor-adjacent normal liver tissue. These receptors were obtained from a man aged 40-50 years with primary liver carcinoma and hepatitis B virus infection.

Comment on this clonotype: Mismatch with germline at one junction end may stem from a read error. The V call is TRBV6-1, the J call TRBJ2-6, with a tentative D call TRBD1 (5 bases). CDR1 and CDR2 from the germline V gene are MNHNS and SASEGT. This CDR3 spans 15 amino acids. This CDR3 is CASSPWASGAKVLTF. DNA of the CDR3: TGTGCCAGCAGCCCCTGGGCATCTGGGGCCAAGGTCCTGACTTTC.

In regard to this clonotype: Germline and junction disagree at one end, which may indicate a read error. This chain joins TRBV6-5 and TRBJ1-3; D uncertain. The CDR3 covers 15 residues. The germline V gene has CDR1 MNHEY and CDR2 SVGAGI. CDR3 loop: CASSYSRESGNAIYF. The CDR3 nucleotides read TGTGCCAGCAGTTACTCGAGAGAGTCGGGAAACGCCATATATTTT.

As regards this clonotype: A much bigger clone sits one base away, suggesting this may be a read error. This chain links TRBV5-4 with TRBJ2-2, with D possibly being TRBD1 (7 bases). CDR1 is SGHNT and CDR2 is YYREEE in the germline V gene (reference sequence). The CDR3 covers 16 residues. Deletions cut 4 bases from V and 3 bases from J, with 16 bases between. The CDR3 here is CASSVAQGGDTGELFF. The DNA for the CDR3 is TGTGCCAGCAGCGTGGCCCAGGGGGGAGACACCGGGGAGCTGTTTTTT.

Concerning this clonotype: Because it lacks the conserved phenylalanine or tryptophan at the end, this CDR3 is likely a read error. The limits of the CDR3 on the DNA are not certain, so only TCRdb's listed CDR3 is given. V is TRBV29-1 and J is TRBJ2-1; the table gives TRBD1 as D, unverified against the DNA. The CDR3 has 18 residues if both end residues are counted. The germline gives CDR1 SQVTM, CDR2 ANQGSEA. Here the CDR3 reads CSVEFPRGSGPSYNEQSL.

As concerns this clonotype: This may be a read error: a much more frequent sequence differs by one nucleotide. The rearrangement links TRBV29-1 to TRBJ2-3; D might be TRBD2 (5 bases). Germline CDR1 is SQVTM and CDR2 is ANQGSEA. This CDR3 has 14 amino acids. CDR3 sequence reads: CCVSPPSGADTQYF. In nucleotides, the CDR3 is TGCTGCGTTTCACCCCCGTCCGGGGCAGATACGCAGTATTTT.

This clonotype was observed at least ten times. CDR3 amino acids: CASSLGVPSSYNEQFF. As DNA, the CDR3 is TGCGCCAGCAGCTTGGGGGTTCCCAGCTCCTACAATGAGCAGTTCTTC. The chain has TRBV5-1 and TRBJ2-1; D remains ambiguous. Per the germline V gene, CDR1 is SGHRS and CDR2 is YFSETQ. Trimming shortened V by 0 bases and J by 0 bases, and 10 bases separated the two germline ends. CDR3 length equals 16 residues.

With respect to this clonotype: Germline and junction disagree at one end, which may indicate a read error. The chain is built from TRBV28 and TRBJ2-1; 14 nucleotides line up with TRBD2. Germline CDR1 is MDHEN and CDR2 is SYDVKM. This CDR3 contains 14 residues. CDR3 sequence: CASSSAGTSGSGLF. The CDR3 coding sequence is TGTGCCAGCAGCTCCGCCGGGACTAGCGGGAGCGGACTCTTC.

The sample holds many counts of this clonotype. The chain joins TRBV6-2 or TRBV6-3 to TRBJ2-1; unclear D gene. The CDR3 is 15 residues long. Trimming took 4 bases from V and 0 from J, leaving 10 bases between them. Germline CDR1 MNHEY, CDR2 SVGEGT. The CDR3 protein is CASSSKESSYNEQFF. The CDR3 region has the DNA TGTGCCAGCAGTTCCAAGGAGAGCTCCTACAATGAGCAGTTCTTC.

This clonotype was counted between two and nine times. V gene TRBV28 combines with J gene TRBJ2-6; 9 bases are shared with TRBD1. The CDR3 spans 20 residues. Germline values: CDR1 MDHEN, CDR2 SYDVKM. V gave up 4 bases and J gave up 4 bases; unmatched junction bases: 17. CDR3 residues: CASSSKTGTGLSYGANVLTF. Written as DNA, the CDR3 is TGTGCCAGCAGTTCCAAGACCGGGACAGGGCTGTCATACGGGGCCAACGTCCTGACTTTC.

This clonotype was observed a single time. The rearrangement links TRBV4-3 to TRBJ2-7; 7 nucleotides match TRBD2. Germline loops: CDR1 LGHNA, CDR2 YSLEER. The CDR3 has 16 residues. The junction had 10 bases not matched to a gene; V was cut back by 4 bases and J by 1 base. CDR3 sequence reads: CASSPDLAVTSYEQYF. The CDR3 DNA reads as TGCGCCAGCAGCCCGGATCTAGCGGTCACATCCTACGAGCAGTACTTC.

With respect to this clonotype: With a much larger clone just one base away, this may be a read error. The chain uses TRBV5-4 and TRBJ2-1; 7 bases are shared with TRBD1. Germline V CDR1 and CDR2: SGHNT, YYREEE (reference sequence). This CDR3 has 15 residues. In nucleotides, the CDR3 is TGTGCCATCAGCTTGTTGGGACAGTCTCTCGATGAGCAGTTCTTC. The encoded protein is CAISLLGQSLDEQFF.

Regarding this clonotype: An end of the junction differs from the germline gene, which may be a read error. V is TRBV6-2 or TRBV6-3 and J is TRBJ2-1, with D possibly TRBD2 on 6 matching bases. CDR1 and CDR2 from the germline V gene are MNHEY and SVGEGT. The CDR3 has 14 amino acids. This chain's CDR3 is CASKTSGRRDEQLF. CDR3 DNA sequence: TGTGCCAGCAAGACCAGCGGTCGGCGGGATGAGCAGTTATTC.

The rearrangement links TRBV4-3 to TRBJ2-1, with 8 bases lining up with TRBD2. The germline gives CDR1 LGHNA, CDR2 YSLEER. This CDR3 contains 22 residues. The V and J ends lost 1 base and 0 bases, in that order; junction bases with no gene match: 20. The CDR3 DNA reads TGCGCCAGCAGCCAAGGGTTAGGACTTACGGGAGGGCCCACTGGCTCCTACAATGAGCAGTTCTTC. This sequence encodes CASSQGLGLTGGPTGSYNEQFF.

CDR3 amino acids: CSVTRSSYEQYF. The CDR3 nucleotides read TGCAGCGTTACTAGGAGCTCATACGAGCAGTACTTC. This rearrangement joins TRBV29-1 to TRBJ2-7; TRBD2 might be the D (5 bases). This CDR3 region has 12 residues. From germline, CDR1 is SQVTM and CDR2 ANQGSEA. V lost 5 bases and J 4 bases, leaving 12 bases between the germline ends.

About this clonotype itself: At one of its ends the junction is not consistent with the germline gene, which may arise from a read error. The chain combines TRBV6-6 with TRBJ2-1; no clear D. The CDR3 is made up of 16 amino acids. The germline gives CDR1 MNHNY, CDR2 SVGAGI (reference sequence). The CDR3 here is CVSSPLTLSSYNEQFF. DNA for the CDR3: TGTGTCAGCAGTCCCTTGACTTTGAGCTCCTACAATGAGCAGTTCTTC.